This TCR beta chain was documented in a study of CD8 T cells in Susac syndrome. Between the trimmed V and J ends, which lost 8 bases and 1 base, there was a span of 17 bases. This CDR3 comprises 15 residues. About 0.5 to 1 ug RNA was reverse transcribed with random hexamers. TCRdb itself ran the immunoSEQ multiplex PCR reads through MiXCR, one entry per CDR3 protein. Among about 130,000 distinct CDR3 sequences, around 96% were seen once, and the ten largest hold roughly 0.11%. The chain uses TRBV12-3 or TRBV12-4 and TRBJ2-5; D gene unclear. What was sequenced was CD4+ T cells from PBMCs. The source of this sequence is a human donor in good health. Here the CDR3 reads CASGTTPRSQETQYF. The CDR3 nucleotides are TGTGCCAGCGGTACGACACCACGGAGCCAAGAGACCCAGTACTTC.